A single sample is the source of the 21 T cell receptor beta chains below, sequenced in a study of T cells after yellow fever vaccination. TCRdb itself ran the 5' RACE reads through MiXCR, one entry per CDR3 protein. This sample carries just under 600,000 distinct CDR3 sequences, approximately 15% of them seen once, and the ten largest clones take over 12%. Sequences were derived from PBMCs, sampled on the day of the yellow fever booster vaccination. The source of these receptors is a man under 40 who received the YFV17D yellow fever vaccine.

V and J are TRBV7-2 and TRBJ1-2, with unresolved D. This CDR3 is built from 14 residues. With 3 bases removed from V and 4 bases from J, the gap between germline ends came to 12 bases. Germline CDR1 is SGHTA and CDR2 is FQGNSA. The chain's CDR3 is CASSFGRTSYGYTF. The CDR3 bases are TGTGCCAGCAGCTTCGGCAGGACCTCCTATGGCTACACCTTC.

This clonotype was picked up a small number of times. The chain is built from TRBV10-3 and TRBJ2-2; unclear D gene. This CDR3 is built from 18 residues. V was clipped by 5 bases and J by 2 bases, with 21 bases between them. CDR1 is ENHRY and CDR2 is SYGVKD in the germline V gene. The CDR3 DNA is TGTGCCATCAGTCCTGGCCTCGGTATCTCAACTAACACCGGGGAGCTGTTTTTT. Its translation: CAISPGLGISTNTGELFF.

This clonotype was counted only a few times. This chain uses TRBV28 with TRBJ2-7, with 11 bases fitting TRBD2. This CDR3 contains 14 residues. From germline, CDR1 is MDHEN and CDR2 SYDVKM. J lost 2 bases, V lost 8 bases, and 5 bases had no gene match. CDR3 protein: CASVLAGGPYEQYF. The DNA for the CDR3 is TGTGCCAGCGTGCTAGCGGGGGGTCCCTACGAGCAGTACTTC.

This clonotype was picked up a small number of times. The V call is TRBV5-1, the J call TRBJ2-7; 9 bases align to TRBD1. The CDR3 is 15 amino acids. Losses at the gene ends were 1 base for V and 4 bases for J; bases not matched to a gene: 6. CDR1 is SGHRS and CDR2 is YFSETQ in the germline V gene. CDR3 amino acids: CASSLSTGGWYEQYF. DNA for the CDR3: TGCGCCAGCAGCTTGTCCACAGGGGGCTGGTACGAGCAGTACTTC. Full variable domain (remainder filled in from reference TRBV5-1 and TRBJ2-7): KAGVTQTPRYLIKTRGQQVTLSCSPISGHRSVSWYQQTPGQGLQFLFEYFSETQRNKGNFPGRFSGRQFSNSRSEMNVSTLELGDSALYLCASSLSTGGWYEQYFGPGTRLTVT.

The chain carries TRBV18 and TRBJ2-5; 10 nucleotides align to TRBD1. The CDR3 runs 15 residues. CDR1 is KGHSH, CDR2 LQKENI, per germline. With 2 bases clipped from V and 6 bases from J, the junction kept 6 bases outside the gene matches. The CDR3 DNA sequence: TGTGCCAGCTCACCAACTCGGACAGGGGGAAAGACCCAGTACTTC. This codes for CASSPTRTGGKTQYF.

This clonotype came up a few times. One junction end does not reproduce the germline sequence, and a read error may be involved. The V and J genes are TRBV10-3 and TRBJ2-1; 8 bases agree with TRBD2. The germline V gene has CDR1 ENHRY and CDR2 SYGVKD. CDR3 length: 14 residues. The DNA for the CDR3 is TGTGCCATCAAGTCGGGACTAGAGCGCAATCAGCAGTTCTTC. Translated, it gives CAIKSGLERNQQFF.

The V call is TRBV7-8, the J call TRBJ2-7; 9 bases match TRBD1. After removal of 3 bases from V and 1 base from J, the junction contained 7 bases not matched to a gene. There are 16 residues in the CDR3. The V gene's germline CDR1 is SGHVS and CDR2 FQNEAQ. Written as DNA, the CDR3 is TGTGCCAGCAGCTTCTCGGGACAGGGCGCTTCCTACGAGCAGTACTTC. It yields the protein CASSFSGQGASYEQYF. Looking up the rest from reference TRBV7-8 and TRBJ2-7 gives the full variable domain: GAGVSQSPRYKVAKRGQDVALRCDPISGHVSLFWYQQALGQGPEFLTYFQNEAQLDKSGLPSDRFFAERPEGSVSTLKIQRTQQEDSAVYLCASSFSGQGASYEQYFGPGTRLTVT.

This clonotype was picked up many times. The gene calls are TRBV7-2 and TRBJ2-7; a weak D match, TRBD1 (5 bases). The V end lost 3 bases, the J end lost 2 bases, and 8 bases lay between the germline ends. CDR1 and CDR2 (germline): SGHTA, FQGNSA. The CDR3 runs 13 residues. As DNA, the CDR3 is TGTGCCAGCAGCTTCGACAGAGCCTACGAGCAGTACTTC. Its protein is CASSFDRAYEQYF.

The genes are TRBV20-1 and TRBJ2-5; a weak D match, TRBD1 (6 bases). This CDR3 is built from 15 residues. Trimming stripped 6 bases from V and 5 bases from J, with 22 bases between. In germline, CDR1 is DFQATT, CDR2 SNEGSKA (reference sequence). The CDR3 reads CSARAGAQIGETQYF. The DNA of the CDR3 is TGCAGTGCGCGAGCAGGGGCGCAAATCGGGGAGACCCAGTACTTC.

This chain connects TRBV7-2 to TRBJ2-3, with D tentatively TRBD1 or TRBD2 (5 bases each). With 1 base removed from V and 5 bases from J, the gap between germline ends came to 10 bases. Germline assignment: CDR1 SGHTA and CDR2 FQGNSA. The CDR3 totals 14 residues. The CDR3 reads CASSLGRGRDTQYF. The CDR3, as DNA: TGTGCCAGCAGCTTAGGACGGGGACGAGATACGCAGTATTTT.

The J gene is TRBJ2-1, the V gene TRBV20-1; D tentatively reads TRBD1 or TRBD2 (5 bases each). The ends were cut back, 3 bases at V and 2 bases at J, with 14 bases in the middle. In germline, CDR1 is DFQATT, CDR2 SNEGSKA (reference sequence). The CDR3 is made up of 15 amino acids. The CDR3 region is CSARGRDGTYNEQFF. CDR3 sequence (DNA): TGCAGTGCTAGGGGCCGGGACGGTACCTACAATGAGCAGTTCTTC.

This clonotype was seen more than once but under ten times. J is TRBJ2-2 and V is TRBV27; D not certain. From germline, CDR1 is MNHEY and CDR2 SMNVEV (reference sequence). Trimming removed 3 bases at V and 7 bases at J, with 9 bases between. The CDR3 has 13 residues. CDR3 nucleotide sequence: TGTGCCAGCAGTTTTGGGTACCACGGGGAGCTGTTTTTT. Its translation is CASSFGYHGELFF.

This rearrangement joins TRBV7-9 to TRBJ1-5; a weak D match, TRBD1 (6 bases). Germline loops: CDR1 SEHNR, CDR2 FQNEAQ (reference sequence). Deletions cut 5 bases from V and 9 bases from J, with 17 bases between. The CDR3 runs to 14 residues. CDR3 amino acids: CASSPTLGGPPQHF. The CDR3 nucleotides read TGTGCCAGCAGCCCTACCCTGGGGGGGCCGCCCCAGCATTTT.

This clonotype was seen a few times. This chain joins TRBV4-3 and TRBJ2-6, with 8 bases aligning to TRBD1. Trimming at V came to 0 bases and at J to 2 bases, leaving 6 bases not matched to a gene. The CDR3 runs to 18 residues. Germline CDR1 is LGHNA and CDR2 is YSLEER. CDR3 residues: CASSQDGQGLAGANVLTF. CDR3 DNA: TGCGCCAGCAGCCAAGACGGACAGGGTCTGGCTGGGGCCAACGTCCTGACTTTC.

This clonotype has a handful of counts. The chain carries TRBV4-3 and TRBJ2-3; TRBD1 might be the D (7 bases). Trimming cost V 4 bases and J 1 base, with 12 bases left between them. Germline CDR1 LGHNA, CDR2 YSLEER. There are 15 residues in the CDR3. CDR3 DNA: TGCGCCAGCAGCCGTAGGAGGGGGCGCACAGATACGCAGTATTTT. Translation: CASSRRRGRTDTQYF.

The rearrangement uses TRBV6-5 and TRBJ1-5; D is unresolved. The V end was cut by 1 base, the J end by 2 bases, with 9 bases between. The CDR3 is 15 amino acids. Germline V lookup: CDR1 MNHEY, CDR2 SVGAGI. This chain's CDR3 is CASSYLGVRNQPQHF. The CDR3 bases are TGTGCCAGCAGTTACTTGGGCGTACGCAATCAGCCCCAGCATTTT.

The rearrangement links TRBV11-3 to TRBJ2-1; the D gene is possibly TRBD2 (6 bases). V lost 3 bases to trimming and J lost 2 bases, with 11 bases between them. The CDR3 spans 15 residues. Per the germline V gene, CDR1 is SGHNT and CDR2 is YENEEA. The CDR3 reads CASSFGRGAYNEQFF. The CDR3 bases are TGTGCCAGCAGCTTCGGGCGGGGAGCCTACAATGAGCAGTTCTTC.

Only a few counts were recorded for this clonotype. The V gene is TRBV21-1, the J gene TRBJ2-5; no DNA check was done on the table's D call, TRBD1. TRBV21-1 is a recognized pseudogene. The CDR3 contains 15 residues. The CDR3 region is CASSGRTGSLETQYF. The CDR3 DNA sequence: TGTGCCAGCAGCGGACGGACAGGGAGTTTGGAGACCCAGTACTTC.

In this sample, this clonotype turned up a few times. The chain recombines TRBV18 with TRBJ1-3, with a possible D match to TRBD1 (5 bases). Trimming left V 7 bases short and J 0 bases short, with 16 bases between. CDR1 and CDR2 from the germline V gene are KGHSH and LQKENI. This CDR3 contains 16 residues. The CDR3 nucleotides read TGTGCCAGCTGTCTGGGACCTCCGAGCTCTGGAAACACCATATATTTT. Translated, it gives CASCLGPPSSGNTIYF. The full variable domain, completed using reference TRBV18 and TRBJ1-3, is NAGVMQNPRHLVRRRGQEARLRCSPMKGHSHVYWYRQLPEEGLKFMVYLQKENIIDESGMPKERFSAEFPKEGPSILRIQQVVRGDSAAYFCASCLGPPSSGNTIYFGEGSWLTVV.

This clonotype showed up just a few times. The chain employs TRBV18 and TRBJ1-1; possibly TRBD1 for D (6 bases). The germline V gene has CDR1 KGHSH and CDR2 LQKENI. V was pared by 3 bases and J by 2 bases, with 13 bases between. The CDR3 has 15 residues. The CDR3 spells CASSPGTLPNTEAFF. The CDR3 DNA follows: TGTGCCAGCTCACCGGGGACACTTCCAAACACTGAAGCTTTCTTT. The complete variable domain, with remaining parts taken from reference TRBV18 and TRBJ1-1, reads NAGVMQNPRHLVRRRGQEARLRCSPMKGHSHVYWYRQLPEEGLKFMVYLQKENIIDESGMPKERFSAEFPKEGPSILRIQQVVRGDSAAYFCASSPGTLPNTEAFFGQGTRLTVV.

The rearrangement links TRBV4-3 to TRBJ2-2; TRBD1 might be the D (6 bases). Germline-derived CDR1 and CDR2 are LGHNA and YSLEER. Trimming cost V 0 bases and J 7 bases, with 9 bases left between them. This CDR3 contains 14 residues. Here the CDR3 reads CASSQEQGSGELFF. CDR3 nucleotides: TGCGCCAGCAGCCAAGAACAGGGCAGCGGGGAGCTGTTTTTT.